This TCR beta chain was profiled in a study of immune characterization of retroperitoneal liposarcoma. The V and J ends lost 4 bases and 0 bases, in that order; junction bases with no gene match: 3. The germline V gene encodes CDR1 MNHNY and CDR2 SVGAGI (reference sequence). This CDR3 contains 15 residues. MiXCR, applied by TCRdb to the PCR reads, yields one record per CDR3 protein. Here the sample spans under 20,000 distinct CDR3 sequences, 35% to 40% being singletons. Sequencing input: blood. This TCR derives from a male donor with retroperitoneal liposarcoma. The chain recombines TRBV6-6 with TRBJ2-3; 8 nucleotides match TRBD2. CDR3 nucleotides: TGTGCCAGCAGTTCCATAGCGGGAAGCACAGATACGCAGTATTTT. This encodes CASSSIAGSTDTQYF.